These 10 T cell receptor beta chains came from one sample sequenced in a study of beta chain features in type 1 diabetes. The entirety of the isolated RNA underwent reverse transcription, so expressed TCRB transcripts were sequenced. Profiled with immunoSEQ multiplex PCR; TCRdb holds only in-frame clones, not every one. Of 250,000 to 300,000 clones listed, 8% were seen once; the top ten hold more than 0.9%. The sequencing sample was made of central memory CD4+ T cells from blood. The receptors were sampled from a woman younger than 35 in good health.

In this sample, this clone turned up a few times. The rearrangement links TRBV23-1 to TRBJ2-7; TRBD1 matches at 12 bases. TRBV23-1 carries the ORF label, with uncertain function. With 0 bases clipped from V and 2 bases from J, the junction kept 14 bases outside the gene matches. This CDR3 has 20 amino acids. The CDR3 sequence is CASSQSPGQGAPKSPYEQYV. CDR3 bases: TGCGCCAGCAGTCAATCCCCGGGACAGGGGGCGCCTAAGTCCCCCTACGAGCAGTACGTC.

CDR3 bases: TGTGCCTGGAGTCCCCGAGGGGGGGCGGCCACTGAAGCTTTCTTT. This encodes CAWSPRGGAATEAFF. The chain has TRBV30 and TRBJ1-1, with a possible D match to TRBD1 (6 bases). V was shortened by 2 bases and J by 4 bases, with 17 bases between the two germline ends. CDR3 length: 15 residues. CDR1 is GTSNPN, CDR2 SVGIG, per germline (reference sequence).

The table lists this clone with a few counts. Other DNA sequences within the sample encode an identical CDR3. The gene calls are TRBV7-9 and TRBJ2-1; D gene uncertain. The germline CDR1 and CDR2 sequences are SEHNR and FQNEAQ (reference sequence). The V and J ends lost 3 bases and 1 base respectively, with 13 bases between them. The CDR3 is 16 amino acids. This CDR3 reads CASSLSLAGSYNEQFF. CDR3 nucleotide sequence: TGTGCCAGCAGCTTGAGTCTCGCAGGTTCCTACAATGAGCAGTTCTTC.

This clone has only a few counts. V and J are TRBV5-1 and TRBJ1-2; 8 nucleotides line up with TRBD1. Trimming removed 6 bases from V and 6 bases from J; junction bases left unmatched: 10. This CDR3 spans 14 amino acids. Germline V gene sequence: CDR1 SGHRS, CDR2 YFSETQ. The CDR3 sequence: CASNNYGQGDGYTF. CDR3 nucleotide sequence: TGCGCCAGCAACAATTACGGACAGGGAGATGGCTACACCTTC.

This chain uses TRBV6-6 with TRBJ2-1; D assignment may be TRBD1 or TRBD2 (5 bases each). Germline-derived CDR1 and CDR2 are MNHNY and SVGAGI (reference sequence). The CDR3 has 13 residues. V gave up 4 bases and J gave up 6 bases, with 10 bases separating them. CDR3 in amino acids: CASSSGPRNEQFF. The CDR3, as DNA: TGTGCCAGCAGTTCGGGACCCCGCAATGAGCAGTTCTTC.

This rearrangement joins TRBV14 to TRBJ1-1; no reliable D call. Germline V gene sequence: CDR1 SGHDN, CDR2 FVKESK. V lost 1 base to trimming and J lost 8 bases, with 17 bases between them. There are 15 residues in the CDR3. CDR3 nucleotides: TGTGCCAGCAGCCAAGTCCCCGGGTCTAGAGGGGAAGCTTTCTTT. Translated, it gives CASSQVPGSRGEAFF.

At least ten counts were recorded for this clone. The chain uses TRBV2 and TRBJ2-6; D ambiguous. Germline V lookup: CDR1 SNHLY, CDR2 FYNNEI. V gave up 5 bases and J gave up 2 bases, with 7 bases separating them. The CDR3 contains 14 residues. The CDR3 region has the DNA TGTGCCAGCAGTCTCCTTACTGGGGCCAACGTCCTGACTTTC. This encodes CASSLLTGANVLTF.

This clone turned up a few times. V gene TRBV5-1 combines with J gene TRBJ2-1; D gene uncertain. CDR1 SGHRS and CDR2 YFSETQ come from the germline V gene. Trimming pared 4 bases from V and 5 bases from J, leaving 16 bases between. This CDR3 spans 15 amino acids. The CDR3, as DNA: TGCGCCAGCAGCACGTCAGGTCCCGCCAACAATGAGCAGTTCTTC. Translated, it gives CASSTSGPANNEQFF.

V and J are TRBV5-1 and TRBJ2-4; 8 nucleotides agree with TRBD2. After removal of 4 bases from V and 7 bases from J, the junction contained 10 bases not matched to a gene. Germline-derived CDR1 and CDR2 are SGHRS and YFSETQ. This CDR3 has 15 amino acids. The chain's CDR3 is CASSGSGTSANIQYF. CDR3 nucleotide sequence: TGCGCCAGCAGCGGATCCGGGACTAGTGCTAACATTCAGTACTTC.

The sample holds a few counts of this clone. The rearrangement joins TRBV7-6 to TRBJ1-2; D is unresolved. The CDR3 has 13 residues. The ends were cut back, 5 bases at V and 2 bases at J, with 9 bases in the middle. The germline V gene encodes CDR1 SGHVS and CDR2 FNYEAQ. CDR3 DNA: TGTGCCAGCAGCCTGCAGGAAAACTATGGCTACACCTTC. Amino acids: CASSLQENYGYTF.